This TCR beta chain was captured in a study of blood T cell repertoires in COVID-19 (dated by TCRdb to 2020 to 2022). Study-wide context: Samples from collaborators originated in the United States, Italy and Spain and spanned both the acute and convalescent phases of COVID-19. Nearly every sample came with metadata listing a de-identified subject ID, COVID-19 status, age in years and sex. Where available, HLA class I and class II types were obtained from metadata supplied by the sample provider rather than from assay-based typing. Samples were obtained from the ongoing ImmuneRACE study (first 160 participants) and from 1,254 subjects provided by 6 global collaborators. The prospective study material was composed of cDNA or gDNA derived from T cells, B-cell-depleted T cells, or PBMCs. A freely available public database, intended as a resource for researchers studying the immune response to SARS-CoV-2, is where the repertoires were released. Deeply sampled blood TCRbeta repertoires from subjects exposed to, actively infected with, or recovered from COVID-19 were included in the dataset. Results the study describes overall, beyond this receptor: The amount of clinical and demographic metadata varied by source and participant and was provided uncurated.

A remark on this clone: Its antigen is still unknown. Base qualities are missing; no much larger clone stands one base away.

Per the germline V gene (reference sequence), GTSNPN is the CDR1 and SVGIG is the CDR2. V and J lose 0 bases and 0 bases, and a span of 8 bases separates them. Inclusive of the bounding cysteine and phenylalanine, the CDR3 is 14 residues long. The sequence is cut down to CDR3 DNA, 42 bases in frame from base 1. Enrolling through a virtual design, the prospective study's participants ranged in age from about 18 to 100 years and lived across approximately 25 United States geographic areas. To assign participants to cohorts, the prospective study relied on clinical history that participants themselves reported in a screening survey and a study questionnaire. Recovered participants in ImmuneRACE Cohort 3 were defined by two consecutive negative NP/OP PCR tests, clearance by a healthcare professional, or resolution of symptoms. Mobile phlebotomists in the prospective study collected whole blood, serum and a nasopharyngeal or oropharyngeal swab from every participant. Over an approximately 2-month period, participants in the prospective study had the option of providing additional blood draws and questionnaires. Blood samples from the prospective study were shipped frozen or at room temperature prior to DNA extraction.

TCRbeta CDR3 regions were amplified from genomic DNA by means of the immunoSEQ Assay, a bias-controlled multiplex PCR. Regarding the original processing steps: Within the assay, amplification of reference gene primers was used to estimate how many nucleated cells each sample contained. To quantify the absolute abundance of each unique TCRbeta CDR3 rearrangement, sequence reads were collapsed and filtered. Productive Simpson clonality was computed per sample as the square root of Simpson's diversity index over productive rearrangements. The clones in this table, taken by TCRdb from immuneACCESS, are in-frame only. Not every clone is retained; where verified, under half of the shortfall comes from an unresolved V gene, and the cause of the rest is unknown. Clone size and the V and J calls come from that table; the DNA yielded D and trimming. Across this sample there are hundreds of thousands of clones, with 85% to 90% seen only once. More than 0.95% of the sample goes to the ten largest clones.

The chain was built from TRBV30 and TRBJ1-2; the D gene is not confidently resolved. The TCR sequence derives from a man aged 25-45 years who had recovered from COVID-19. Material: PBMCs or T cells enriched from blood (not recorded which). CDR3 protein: CAWSVGGSNYGYTF. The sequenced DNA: TGTGCCTGGAGTGTAGGCGGCTCTAACTATGGCTACACCTTC.